This is a list of T cell receptor beta chains from one sample in a study of blood T cell repertoires in COVID-19. The assay was immunoSEQ multiplex PCR, and TCRdb's table has in-frame clones only and misses some. The sample contains some 300,000 clones, roughly 91% of which appear only once. The sample taken for sequencing was PBMCs or T cells enriched from blood (not recorded which). Every receptor here comes from a woman in her fifties or sixties who had been exposed to COVID-19. Each CDR3 is given with its conserved first and last residue.

v_call,j_call,cdr3_aa
TRBV5-8,TRBJ2-7,CASSLRGQGVYEQYF
TRBV9,TRBJ1-4,CASSATGVNEKLFF
TRBV10-3,TRBJ2-7,CAATGVTGYEQYF
TRBV19,TRBJ2-7,CASRSGGVLHEQYF
TRBV2,TRBJ2-5,CASREGRRRGVTQYF
TRBV9,TRBJ2-3,CASSDGRGSHTQYF
TRBV28,TRBJ1-6,CASSSGPWRTTPLHF
TRBV2,TRBJ1-5,CASRSGTNSNQPQHF
TRBV5-4,TRBJ1-4,CASSLEGQGREKLFF
TRBV7-2,TRBJ1-5,CASSLEAYQPQHF
TRBV2,TRBJ1-4,CASGRDRTNEKLFF
TRBV5-1,TRBJ2-2,CASSEAGAETGELFF
TRBV28,TRBJ2-2,CASSQPTGSTGELFF
TRBV18,TRBJ1-4,CASSTGIGANEKLFF
TRBV29-1,TRBJ1-1,CSVGEGRNTEAFF
TRBV2,TRBJ2-3,CASSGGDSRDTQYF
TRBV11-2,TRBJ2-2,CASSSIGQGGLFF
TRBV28,TRBJ2-7,CASSSGHRGSEQYF
TRBV5-6,TRBJ2-1,CASSSTDFGDNEQFF
TRBV11-2,TRBJ2-1,CASSYDRATYNEQFF
TRBV6-1,TRBJ1-3,CASSDHSHRSGNTIYF
TRBV7-8,TRBJ1-5,CASSPYRQPQHF
TRBV28,TRBJ2-7,CASSPLTSVTYEQYF
TRBV3-1/TRBV3-2,TRBJ2-5,CASSQAPGTSGETQYF
TRBV2,TRBJ2-1,CASTTGPALGNEQFF
TRBV27,TRBJ1-2,CASSQQGQIRGGYTF
TRBV3-1/TRBV3-2,TRBJ2-7,CASSQVIGRAIYEQYF
TRBV4-1,TRBJ2-7,CASSHRTSYEQYF
TRBV2,TRBJ2-7,CASSEAYRTYEQYF
TRBV9,TRBJ1-4,CASSRSNEKLFF
TRBV28,TRBJ2-5,CAGQKTVQETQYF
TRBV4-1,TRBJ2-7,CASSQAPSGGPYEQYF
TRBV3-1/TRBV3-2,TRBJ1-1,CASSPTPGLARVGTEAFF
TRBV6-5,TRBJ1-2,CASSPTDSLYGYTF
TRBV3-1/TRBV3-2,TRBJ1-1,CASSQVGQGYTEAFF
TRBV27,TRBJ2-2,CASRAGGLNTGELFF
TRBV4-2,TRBJ1-6,CASSQQGQGATYNSPLHF
TRBV14,TRBJ1-1,CASSQAAMAGTEAFF
TRBV5-1,TRBJ1-1,CASSQQGGNTEAFF
TRBV6-1,TRBJ2-7,CASSESLGLYEQYF
TRBV19,TRBJ2-7,CASSIEGQGTTYEQYF
TRBV7-2,TRBJ2-7,CASSPWAGPSSYEQYF
TRBV2,TRBJ2-1,CASSDSSGGPYNEQFF
TRBV11-2,TRBJ2-1,CASSLETGYEQFF
TRBV30,TRBJ2-6,CAWRATDRANPSGANVLTF
TRBV6-5,TRBJ2-5,CAGAGTGSATQYF